Each of the 3 T cell receptor beta chains below was sequenced from the same sample in a study of T-cell reconstitution after alpha-beta-depleted transplantation in children. For TCRbeta, the library was prepared with unique molecular identifiers. TCRdb used MiXCR to reprocess the PCR reads, holding one entry per CDR3 protein. This table holds some 290,000 distinct CDR3 sequences, more than 8% found once. The sample in question was PBMCs from the stem cell graft donor, obtained from the stem cell graft. The receptors derive from a human donor who donated a stem cell graft to a child with SCID.

Only a few counts were recorded for this clonotype. The chain has TRBV7-9 and TRBJ2-7; tentatively, D is TRBD1 (6 bases). The V and J ends lost 5 bases and 7 bases respectively, with 21 bases between them. The CDR3 has 15 amino acids. Germline CDR1 and CDR2: SEHNR and FQNEAQ (reference sequence). The CDR3 here is CASSPRDTGIGEQYF. The CDR3 region has the DNA TGTGCCAGCAGCCCAAGGGACACAGGTATTGGGGAGCAGTACTTC. The complete variable domain, with remaining parts taken from reference TRBV7-9 and TRBJ2-7, reads DTGVSQNPRHKITKRGQNVTFRCDPISEHNRLYWYRQTLGQGPEFLTYFQNEAQLEKSRLLSDRFSAERPKGSFSTLEIQRTEQGDSAMYLCASSPRDTGIGEQYFGPGTRLTVT.

The rearrangement uses TRBV20-1 and TRBJ2-7; 10 nucleotides agree with TRBD1. Germline assignment: CDR1 DFQATT and CDR2 SNEGSKA (reference sequence). CDR3 length equals 15 residues. Trimming took 2 bases from V and 1 from J; bases not matched to a gene: 5. This chain's CDR3 is CSARLEGQGSYEQYF. The CDR3 DNA is TGCAGTGCTAGACTAGAGGGACAGGGGTCCTACGAGCAGTACTTC.

This clonotype was observed at least ten times. J is TRBJ2-7 and V is TRBV7-2; a possible D gene is TRBD2 (5 bases). CDR1 is SGHTA, CDR2 FQGNSA, per germline. The CDR3 is 12 residues long. Trimming shortened V by 2 bases and J by 5 bases, and 7 bases separated the two germline ends. The CDR3 sequence: CASSLMRDEQYF. CDR3 DNA sequence: TGTGCCAGCAGCTTAATGCGGGACGAGCAGTACTTC.